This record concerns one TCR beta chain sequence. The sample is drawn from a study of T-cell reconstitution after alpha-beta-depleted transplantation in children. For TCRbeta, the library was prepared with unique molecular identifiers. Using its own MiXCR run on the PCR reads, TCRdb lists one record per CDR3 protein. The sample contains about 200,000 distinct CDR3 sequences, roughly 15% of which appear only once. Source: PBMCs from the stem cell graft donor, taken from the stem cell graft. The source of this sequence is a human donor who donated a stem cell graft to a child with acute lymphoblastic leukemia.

The chain's CDR3 is CSARPSARTDTQYF. CDR3 bases: TGCAGTGCTAGGCCCAGCGCCCGCACAGATACGCAGTATTTT. V usage is TRBV20-1 and J usage is TRBJ2-3; D is uncertain. CDR1 and CDR2 from the germline V gene are DFQATT and SNEGSKA (reference sequence). The CDR3 extends over 14 amino acids. Trimming took 3 bases from V and 1 from J, leaving 11 bases between them.